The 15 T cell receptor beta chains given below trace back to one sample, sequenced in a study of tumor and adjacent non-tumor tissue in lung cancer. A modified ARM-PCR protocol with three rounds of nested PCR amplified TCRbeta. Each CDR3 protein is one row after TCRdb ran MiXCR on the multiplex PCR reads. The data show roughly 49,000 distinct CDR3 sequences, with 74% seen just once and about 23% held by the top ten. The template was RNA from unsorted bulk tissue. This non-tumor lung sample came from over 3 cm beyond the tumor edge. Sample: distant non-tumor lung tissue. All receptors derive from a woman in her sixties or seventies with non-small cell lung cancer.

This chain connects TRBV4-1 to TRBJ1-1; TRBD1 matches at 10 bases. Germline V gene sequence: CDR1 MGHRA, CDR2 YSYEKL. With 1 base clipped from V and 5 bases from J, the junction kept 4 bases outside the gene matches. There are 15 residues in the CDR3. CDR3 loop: CASSQGQGAMTEAFF. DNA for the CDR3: TGCGCCAGCAGCCAAGGACAGGGGGCTATGACTGAAGCTTTCTTT.

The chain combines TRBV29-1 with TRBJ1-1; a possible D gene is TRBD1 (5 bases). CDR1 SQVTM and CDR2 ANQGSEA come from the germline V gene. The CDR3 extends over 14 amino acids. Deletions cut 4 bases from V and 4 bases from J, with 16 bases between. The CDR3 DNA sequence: TGCAGCGTTGCCCTGTCACAGGCGGCCACTGAAGCTTTCTTT. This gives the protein CSVALSQAATEAFF.

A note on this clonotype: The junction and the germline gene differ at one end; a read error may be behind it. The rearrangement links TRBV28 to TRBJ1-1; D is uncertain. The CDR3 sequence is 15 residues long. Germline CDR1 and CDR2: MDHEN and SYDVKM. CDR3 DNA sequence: TGTACCAGCAGTTTATTGTCTCCTACCTACACCGAAGCTTTCTTT. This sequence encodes CTSSLLSPTYTEAFF. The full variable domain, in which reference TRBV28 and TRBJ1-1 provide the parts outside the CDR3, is DVKVTQSSRYLVKRTGEKVFLECVQDMDHENMFWYRQDPGLGLRLIYFSYDVKMKEKGDIPEGYSVSREKKERFSLILESASTNQTSMYLCTSSLLSPTYTEAFFGQGTRLTVV.

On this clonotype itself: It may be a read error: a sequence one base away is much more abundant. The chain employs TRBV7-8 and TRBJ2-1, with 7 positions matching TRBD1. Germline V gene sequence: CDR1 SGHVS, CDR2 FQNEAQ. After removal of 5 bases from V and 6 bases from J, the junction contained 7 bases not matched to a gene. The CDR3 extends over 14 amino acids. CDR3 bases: TGTGCCAGCAGCAAGCCGGGACAGTGCAATGAGCAGTTCTTC. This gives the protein CASSKPGQCNEQFF. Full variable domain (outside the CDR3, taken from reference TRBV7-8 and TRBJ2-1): GAGVSQSPRYKVAKRGQDVALRCDPISGHVSLFWYQQALGQGPEFLTYFQNEAQLDKSGLPSDRFFAERPEGSVSTLKIQRTQQEDSAVYLCASSKPGQCNEQFFGPGTRLTVL.

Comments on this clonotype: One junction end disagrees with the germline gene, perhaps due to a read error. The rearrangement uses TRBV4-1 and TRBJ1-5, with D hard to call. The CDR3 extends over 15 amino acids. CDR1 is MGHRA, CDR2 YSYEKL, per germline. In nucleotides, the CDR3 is TGCGCCAGCAGCCCAGCCGGGAATAGCAATCAGCCGCAGCAATTT. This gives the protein CASSPAGNSNQPQQF.

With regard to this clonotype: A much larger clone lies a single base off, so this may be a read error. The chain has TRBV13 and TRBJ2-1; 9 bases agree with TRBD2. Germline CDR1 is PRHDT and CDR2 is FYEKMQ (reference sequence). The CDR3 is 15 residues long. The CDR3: CASSPRGSGRNEQLF. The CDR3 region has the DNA TGTGCCAGCAGCCCTCGAGGTAGCGGGAGAAATGAGCAGTTGTTC.

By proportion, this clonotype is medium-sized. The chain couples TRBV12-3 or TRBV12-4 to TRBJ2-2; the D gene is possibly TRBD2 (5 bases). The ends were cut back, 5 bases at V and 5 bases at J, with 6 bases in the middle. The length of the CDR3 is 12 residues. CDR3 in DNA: TGTGCCAGCAGTCGCGGGACCGGGGAGCTGTTTTTT. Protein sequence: CASSRGTGELFF.

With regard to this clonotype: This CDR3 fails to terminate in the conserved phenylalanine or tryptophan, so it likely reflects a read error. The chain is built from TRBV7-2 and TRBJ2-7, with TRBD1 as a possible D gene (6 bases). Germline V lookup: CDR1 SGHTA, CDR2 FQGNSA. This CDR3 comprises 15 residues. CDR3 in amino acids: CVSSEGAGVNYEQYL. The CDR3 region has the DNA TGTGTCAGCAGCGAAGGAGCAGGGGTTAACTACGAGCAGTACCTC.

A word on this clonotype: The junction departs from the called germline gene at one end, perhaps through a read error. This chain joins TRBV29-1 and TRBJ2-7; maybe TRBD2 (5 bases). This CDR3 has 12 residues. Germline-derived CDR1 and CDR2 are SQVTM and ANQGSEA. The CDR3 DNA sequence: TGTAGCGTTCTAGCCTTCTCCTACGAGCATTACTTC. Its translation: CSVLAFSYEHYF.

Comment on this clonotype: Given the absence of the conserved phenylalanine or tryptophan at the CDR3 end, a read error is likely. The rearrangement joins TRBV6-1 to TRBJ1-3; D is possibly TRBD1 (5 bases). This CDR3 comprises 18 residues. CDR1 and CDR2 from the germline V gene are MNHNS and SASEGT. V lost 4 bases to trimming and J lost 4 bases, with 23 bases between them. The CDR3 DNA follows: TGTGCCAGCAGTGCGGGGAGGGTTAGGGGACGCCGAGGAAACACCATATATCTT. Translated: CASSAGRVRGRRGNTIYL.

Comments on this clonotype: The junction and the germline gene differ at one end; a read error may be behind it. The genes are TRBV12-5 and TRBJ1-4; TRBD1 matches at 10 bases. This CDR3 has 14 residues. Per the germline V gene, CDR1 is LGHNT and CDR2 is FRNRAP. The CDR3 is CASGTGTGDEKPFF. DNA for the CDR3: TGTGCTAGCGGGACTGGGACAGGGGATGAAAAACCGTTTTTT.

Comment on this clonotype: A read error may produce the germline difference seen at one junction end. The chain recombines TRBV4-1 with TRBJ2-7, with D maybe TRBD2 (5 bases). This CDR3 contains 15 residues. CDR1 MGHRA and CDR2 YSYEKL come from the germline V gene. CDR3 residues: CASSPFPSHPYEQNF. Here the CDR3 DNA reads TGCGCCAGCAGCCCCTTCCCTAGCCACCCCTACGAGCAGAACTTC.

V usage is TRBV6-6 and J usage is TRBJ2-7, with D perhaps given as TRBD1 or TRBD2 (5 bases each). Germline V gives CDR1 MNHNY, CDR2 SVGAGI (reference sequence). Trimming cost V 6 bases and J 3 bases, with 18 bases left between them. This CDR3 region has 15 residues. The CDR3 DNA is TGTGCCAGCAGAGGCCAGATAAGGGGAGACTACGAGCAGTACTTC. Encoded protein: CASRGQIRGDYEQYF.

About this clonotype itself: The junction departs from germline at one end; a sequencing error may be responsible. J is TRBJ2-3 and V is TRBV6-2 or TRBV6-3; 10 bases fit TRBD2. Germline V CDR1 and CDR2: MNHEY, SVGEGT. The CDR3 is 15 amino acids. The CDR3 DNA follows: TGTGTCAGCAGTTCGAGCGGGGGGGCCCCAGATACGCAGTGTTTT. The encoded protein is CVSSSSGGAPDTQCF.

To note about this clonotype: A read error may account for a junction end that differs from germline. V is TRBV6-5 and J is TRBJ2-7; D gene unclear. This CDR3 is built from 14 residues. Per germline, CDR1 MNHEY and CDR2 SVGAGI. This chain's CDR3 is CTSSRRASLYEQYF. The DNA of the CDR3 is TGTACCAGCAGTCGCCGGGCTTCACTTTACGAGCAGTATTTC.